The 23 T cell receptor beta chains given below trace back to one sample, sequenced in a study of T cells in Graves' hyperthyroidism and ophthalmopathy (dated by TCRdb to about 2019). The receptor library was made with multiplex PCR. Instrument on record: Illumina HiSeq 2000. The TCR beta CDR3 regions were amplified from the RNA transcripts. The first round of RT-PCR for the TCR CDR3 was performed with the HTBI primer set and the Qiagen OneStep RT-PCR kit. TCRdb handled the public reads itself, with Q25 trimming in fastp and clone calling in MiXCR, and kept productive beta chains. Rows with one shared CDR3 protein collapse into an entry with the most common genes and DNA. Here the sample has some 200,000 distinct CDR3 sequences; roughly a sixth occur a single time. The ten largest make up roughly 53% of the sample. Input material: blood. All receptors derive from a man aged 45 to 65 with Graves' hyperthyroidism.

This clonotype was counted many times. This rearrangement joins TRBV12-3 or TRBV12-4 to TRBJ1-5, with TRBD1 as a possible D gene (5 bases). The CDR3 length is 13 residues. Between the trimmed V and J ends, which lost 3 bases and 7 bases, there was a span of 10 bases. The chain's CDR3 is CASSFTEGQPQHF. Written as DNA, the CDR3 is TGTGCCAGCAGTTTCACCGAGGGGCAGCCCCAGCATTTT.

This clonotype has at least ten counts. The chain couples TRBV11-2 to TRBJ1-2; 7 nucleotides agree with TRBD1. This CDR3 is built from 15 residues. Germline V CDR1 and CDR2: SGHAT, FQNNGV. The V segment lost 5 bases and the J segment 8 bases; nucleotides outside the gene matches: 14. The CDR3 reads CASSPPGGHPKGYTF. The CDR3 DNA reads as TGTGCCAGCAGCCCCCCAGGGGGGCACCCTAAGGGCTACACCTTC. The full variable domain, its missing parts supplied by reference TRBV11-2 and TRBJ1-2, is EAGVAQSPRYKIIEKRQSVAFWCNPISGHATLYWYQQILGQGPKLLIQFQNNGVVDDSQLPKDRFSAERLKGVDSTLKIQPAKLEDSAVYLCASSPPGGHPKGYTFGSGTRLTVV.

V is TRBV24-1 and J is TRBJ2-7, with 10 nucleotides matching TRBD1. The trim removed 2 bases at V and 6 bases at J, leaving 0 bases unmatched. The CDR3 covers 13 residues. The germline gives CDR1 KGHDR, CDR2 SFDVKD. The CDR3 region has the DNA TGTGCCACCAGTGATTGGACAGGGGGCGAGCAGTACTTC. Translating it yields CATSDWTGGEQYF.

V gene TRBV12-5 combines with J gene TRBJ2-2; D is unresolved. Germline-derived CDR1 and CDR2 are LGHNT and FRNRAP. The CDR3 is 18 amino acids. The V end was cut by 0 bases, the J end by 0 bases, with 14 bases between. CDR3 loop: CASGLVRPNGPNTGELFF. The CDR3 coding sequence is TGTGCTAGTGGTTTGGTACGTCCTAACGGACCGAACACCGGGGAGCTGTTTTTT.

This clonotype was picked up a small number of times. The rearrangement links TRBV20-1 to TRBJ1-3, with a tentative D call TRBD1 (5 bases). CDR1 and CDR2 (germline): DFQATT, SNEGSKA (reference sequence). Trimming shortened V by 6 bases and J by 4 bases, and 10 bases separated the two germline ends. The CDR3 spans 12 residues. The CDR3 region is CSAAGPGNTIYF. The CDR3, as DNA: TGCAGTGCCGCAGGGCCCGGAAACACCATATATTTT.

This clonotype was observed a few times. The J gene is TRBJ2-1, the V gene TRBV5-8; 8 bases agree with TRBD2. The CDR3 has 17 residues. Germline V gene lookup returns CDR1 SGHTS and CDR2 YDEGEE. With V trimmed by 4 bases and J by 0 bases, 9 bases remained unmatched. CDR3 sequence reads: CASSHGLAKGSYNEQFF. The CDR3 DNA reads as TGTGCCAGCAGCCACGGACTAGCAAAAGGCTCCTACAATGAGCAGTTCTTC.

In its sample, this clonotype was seen many times. This rearrangement joins TRBV6-6 to TRBJ2-7, with TRBD2 identical over 10 bases. V lost 0 bases and J lost 6; bases outside the gene matches: 8. Germline V gene lookup returns CDR1 MNHNY and CDR2 SVGAGI (reference sequence). The CDR3 length is 16 residues. CDR3 coding DNA: TGTGCCAGCAGTTACTCGAGGGTAGCGGGAGGTTCCGAGCAGTACTTC. As protein: CASSYSRVAGGSEQYF.

This clonotype was recorded at least ten times. This chain joins TRBV28 and TRBJ1-1, with 8 bases lining up with TRBD1. Per the germline V gene, CDR1 is MDHEN and CDR2 is SYDVKM. The CDR3 is 14 amino acids. Germline trimming cut 4 bases from V and 5 bases from J; bases unmatched to any gene: 6. The chain's CDR3 is CASSSADRGTEAFF. DNA for the CDR3: TGTGCCAGCAGTTCCGCCGACAGGGGTACTGAAGCTTTCTTT. Supplemented by reference TRBV28 and TRBJ1-1, the full variable domain reads DVKVTQSSRYLVKRTGEKVFLECVQDMDHENMFWYRQDPGLGLRLIYFSYDVKMKEKGDIPEGYSVSREKKERFSLILESASTNQTSMYLCASSSADRGTEAFFGQGTRLTVV.

This clonotype was seen more than once but under ten times. The gene calls are TRBV10-2 and TRBJ2-2; 11 nucleotides align to TRBD2. The V gene end was trimmed by 4 bases and the J gene end by 6 bases; junction bases not matched to a gene: 4. Germline CDR1 reads WSHSY; CDR2 reads SAAADI. The CDR3 runs to 15 residues. Here the CDR3 reads CASSGSGRAPGELFF. Here the CDR3 DNA reads TGCGCCAGCAGTGGTAGCGGGAGGGCTCCCGGGGAGCTGTTTTTT.

This clonotype appeared many times. V is TRBV20-1 and J is TRBJ2-7, with D unresolved. V was shortened by 5 bases and J by 1 base, with 18 bases between the two germline ends. Germline CDR1 and CDR2: DFQATT and SNEGSKA (reference sequence). The CDR3 consists of 15 residues. The CDR3 DNA follows: TGCAGTGCTCCGCCGTATGAAGGACGATCCTACGAGCAGTACTTC. Encoded protein: CSAPPYEGRSYEQYF.

The chain recombines TRBV7-2 with TRBJ1-1; tentatively, D is TRBD1 (6 bases). Germline lookup yields CDR1 SGHTA and CDR2 FQGNSA. Trimming took off 3 bases at V and 11 bases at J, with 16 bases between the two ends. The CDR3 totals 13 residues. In DNA form, the CDR3 reads TGTGCCAGCAGCTTGGGGACAAGCTTGAATGCTTTCTTT. As protein: CASSLGTSLNAFF.

The chain employs TRBV5-1 and TRBJ1-1, with D perhaps matching TRBD1 (5 bases). CDR3 length equals 13 residues. V was shortened by 2 bases and J by 4 bases, with 9 bases between the two germline ends. Germline V CDR1 and CDR2: SGHRS, YFSETQ. The DNA of the CDR3 is TGCGCCAGCAGCTTTGGGGGACCCACTGAAGCTTTCTTT. As protein: CASSFGGPTEAFF.

This clonotype was recorded at least ten times. The chain recombines TRBV5-1 with TRBJ2-7; TRBD1 matches 7 bases. J gave up 6 bases and V 2 bases, and 8 bases lay outside the gene matches. In germline, CDR1 is SGHRS, CDR2 YFSETQ. The CDR3 extends over 14 amino acids. CDR3 region: CASSFRQGAPEQYF. The CDR3 DNA sequence: TGCGCCAGCAGCTTTCGACAGGGAGCGCCCGAGCAGTACTTC. The whole variable domain, filled in from reference TRBV5-1 and TRBJ2-7, reads KAGVTQTPRYLIKTRGQQVTLSCSPISGHRSVSWYQQTPGQGLQFLFEYFSETQRNKGNFPGRFSGRQFSNSRSEMNVSTLELGDSALYLCASSFRQGAPEQYFGPGTRLTVT.

The V call is TRBV4-1, the J call TRBJ2-7, with D possibly TRBD1 on 6 matching bases. V was pared by 1 base and J by 1 base, with 14 bases between. The CDR3 spans 16 residues. CDR1 and CDR2 from the germline V gene are MGHRA and YSYEKL. The CDR3 reads CASSQASGTLSYEQYF. The DNA for the CDR3 is TGCGCCAGCAGCCAAGCCTCCGGGACATTATCCTACGAGCAGTACTTC.

The sample holds many counts of this clonotype. J is TRBJ2-7 and V is TRBV6-1; the match to TRBD2 covers 7 bases. The CDR3 totals 15 residues. The V gene's germline CDR1 is MNHNS and CDR2 SASEGT. The junction had 12 bases not matched to a gene; V was cut back by 7 bases and J by 3 bases. For the CDR3, the DNA is TGTGCCAGCATCCCCGCCCGGCTAGCGGTCTACGAGCAGTACTTC. Translation gives CASIPARLAVYEQYF.

This clonotype has a handful of counts. The chain carries TRBV19 and TRBJ1-5, with D uncertain. The V gene's germline CDR1 is LNHDA and CDR2 SQIVND (reference sequence). The CDR3 totals 15 residues. V lost 3 bases, J lost 3 bases, and 12 bases lay in between. For the CDR3, the DNA is TGTGCCAGTAGTATGCGTGAACAGCACAATCAGCCCCAGCATTTT. Translating gives CASSMREQHNQPQHF.

This clonotype was seen a single time. The chain has TRBV11-3 and TRBJ1-1; D gene unclear. This CDR3 has 13 residues. Between the trimmed V and J ends, which lost 1 base and 6 bases, there was a span of 9 bases. CDR1 is SGHNT and CDR2 is YENEEA in the germline V gene. The CDR3 DNA sequence: TGTGCCAGCAGCTTAGCTGTCGGGGCTGAAGCTTTCTTT. It translates to CASSLAVGAEAFF.

The chain uses TRBV2 and TRBJ2-1; TRBD1 aligns across 9 bases. V was pared by 5 bases and J by 6 bases, with 17 bases of the junction left unmatched. CDR3 length: 18 amino acids. The germline CDR1 and CDR2 sequences are SNHLY and FYNNEI. The CDR3 nucleotides are TGTGCCAGCAGTTTCCCCCGGGACAGGGAAAGACTCATCAATGAGCAGTTCTTC. Amino acids: CASSFPRDRERLINEQFF.

The V and J genes are TRBV20-1 and TRBJ2-5; 10 bases map to TRBD2. Germline V CDR1 and CDR2: DFQATT, SNEGSKA (reference sequence). This CDR3 spans 15 amino acids. Trimming took 1 base from V and 4 from J; bases not matched to a gene: 6. CDR3 region: CSARGAGGPGETQYF. The CDR3 bases are TGCAGTGCTAGAGGAGCGGGAGGGCCCGGAGAGACCCAGTACTTC.

This clonotype occurred many times. This rearrangement joins TRBV12-3 or TRBV12-4 to TRBJ2-6; 15 bases map to TRBD2. The trim removed 6 bases at V and 4 bases at J, leaving 7 bases unmatched. The CDR3 runs to 18 residues. The CDR3 nucleotides are TGTGCCAGCAGCCACGGACTAGCGGGAGGGTTGGGGGCCAACGTCCTGACTTTC. Translated, it gives CASSHGLAGGLGANVLTF.

This clonotype occurred many times. The V and J genes are TRBV11-1 and TRBJ2-2, with 8 nucleotides matching TRBD1. Per the germline V gene, CDR1 is SGHAT and CDR2 is FQDESV (reference sequence). Trimming took 3 bases from V and 6 from J; bases not matched to a gene: 6. This CDR3 is 15 amino acids long. For the CDR3, the DNA is TGTGCCAGCAGCTTTCGGGGGACAGGCGCCGGGGAGCTGTTTTTT. Translation gives CASSFRGTGAGELFF.

This clonotype was seen ten or more times. The genes are TRBV29-1 and TRBJ2-3; D unresolved. The CDR3 sequence is 13 residues long. The germline V and J ends were trimmed by 4 bases and 0 bases, with 8 bases remaining between them. The germline V gene encodes CDR1 SQVTM and CDR2 ANQGSEA. The CDR3 region is CSVATTSTDTQYF. The CDR3 coding sequence is TGCAGCGTTGCCACAACTAGCACAGATACGCAGTATTTT.

The chain is built from TRBV5-1 and TRBJ2-1, with 11 bases that match TRBD2. Germline V gene data show CDR1 as SGHRS and CDR2 as YFSETQ. The CDR3 contains 14 residues. The V gene end was trimmed by 4 bases and the J gene end by 10 bases; junction bases not matched to a gene: 7. Here the CDR3 reads CASSAGLAGLEQFF. CDR3 sequence (DNA): TGCGCCAGCAGCGCCGGACTAGCGGGTTTGGAGCAGTTCTTC.